Listed here is a single T cell receptor beta chain. Its target is not known. These data originate in a study of Ad26.COV2.S vaccination and SARS-CoV-2 variants. Study-wide results and limits: The study found similar non-spike TCR breadth in vaccine and placebo recipients. Those who received the vaccine showed greater spike-specific TCR breadth than those given placebo. A substantial breadth of spike-specific CD8+ and CD4+ T cell responses after vaccination has been reported.

Sample treatment: some 20 received Ad26.COV2.S at low or high dose, single or two shots; roughly five received placebo; per-sample allocation not given. Samples analyzed were those drawn on day 63 after the first vaccine or placebo injection. An adult donor aged 18-55 years was enrolled in Boston. Germline V gene lookup returns CDR1 MRHNA and CDR2 SNTAGT. The CDR3 has 17 residues. The junction had 12 bases not matched to a gene; V was cut back by 3 bases and J by 6 bases. This table comes from immunoSEQ multiplex PCR, and its TCRdb copy is limited to in-frame clones, with some not included. The sample consists of nearly 400,000 clones, about 89% of them appearing once.

This TCR came from a person aged 18-60 years who received the Ad26.COV2.S COVID-19 vaccine or a placebo. The rearrangement joins TRBV6-4 to TRBJ2-4; 9 positions agree with TRBD1. This material consisted of peripheral blood, taken in a trial of Ad26.COV2.S vaccine versus placebo. CDR3 protein: CASSEGTGLTSVNIQYF. The CDR3 DNA sequence: TGTGCCAGCAGTGAGGGGACAGGGCTAACGTCTGTAAACATTCAGTACTTC.